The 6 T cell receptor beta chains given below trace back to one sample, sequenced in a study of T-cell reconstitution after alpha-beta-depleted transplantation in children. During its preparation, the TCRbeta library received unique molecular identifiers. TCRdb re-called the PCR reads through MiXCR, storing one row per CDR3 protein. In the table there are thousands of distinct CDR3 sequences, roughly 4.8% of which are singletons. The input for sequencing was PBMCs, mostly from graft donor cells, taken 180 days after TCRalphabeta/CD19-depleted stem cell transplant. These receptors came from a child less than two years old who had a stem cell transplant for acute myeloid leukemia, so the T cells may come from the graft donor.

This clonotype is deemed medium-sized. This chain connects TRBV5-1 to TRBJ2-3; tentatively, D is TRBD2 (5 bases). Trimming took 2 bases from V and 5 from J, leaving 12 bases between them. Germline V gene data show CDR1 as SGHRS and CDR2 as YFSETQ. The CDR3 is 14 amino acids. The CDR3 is CASSLEGVQDTQYF. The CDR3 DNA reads TGCGCCAGCAGCTTAGAGGGAGTTCAAGATACGCAGTATTTT. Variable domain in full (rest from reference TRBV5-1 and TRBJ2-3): KAGVTQTPRYLIKTRGQQVTLSCSPISGHRSVSWYQQTPGQGLQFLFEYFSETQRNKGNFPGRFSGRQFSNSRSEMNVSTLELGDSALYLCASSLEGVQDTQYFGPGTRLTVL.

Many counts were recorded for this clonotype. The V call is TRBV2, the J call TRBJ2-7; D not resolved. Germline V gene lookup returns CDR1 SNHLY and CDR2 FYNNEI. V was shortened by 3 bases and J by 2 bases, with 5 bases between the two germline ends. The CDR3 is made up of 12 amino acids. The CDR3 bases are TGTGCCAGCAGTGACCCAGCCTACGAGCAGTACTTC. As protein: CASSDPAYEQYF.

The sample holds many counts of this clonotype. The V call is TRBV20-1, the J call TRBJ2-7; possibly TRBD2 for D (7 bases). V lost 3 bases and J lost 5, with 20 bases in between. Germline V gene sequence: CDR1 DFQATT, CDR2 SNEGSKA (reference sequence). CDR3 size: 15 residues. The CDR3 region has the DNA TGCAGTGCTAGTGGTGCCACGGGGGGCGGAAACGAGCAGTACTTC. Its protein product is CSASGATGGGNEQYF.

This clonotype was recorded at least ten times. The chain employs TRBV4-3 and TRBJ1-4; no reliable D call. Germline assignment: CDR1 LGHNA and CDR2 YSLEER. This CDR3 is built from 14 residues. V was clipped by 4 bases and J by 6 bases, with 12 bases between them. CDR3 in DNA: TGCGCCAGCAGCCCATCCAGAGACGATGAAAAACTGTTTTTT. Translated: CASSPSRDDEKLFF.

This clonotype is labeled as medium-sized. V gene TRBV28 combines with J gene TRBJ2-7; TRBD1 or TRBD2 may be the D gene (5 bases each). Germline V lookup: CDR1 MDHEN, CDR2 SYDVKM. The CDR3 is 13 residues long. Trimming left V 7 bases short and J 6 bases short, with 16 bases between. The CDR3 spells CASTGTLPREQYF. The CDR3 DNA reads TGTGCCAGCACCGGGACGCTTCCCCGCGAGCAGTACTTC.

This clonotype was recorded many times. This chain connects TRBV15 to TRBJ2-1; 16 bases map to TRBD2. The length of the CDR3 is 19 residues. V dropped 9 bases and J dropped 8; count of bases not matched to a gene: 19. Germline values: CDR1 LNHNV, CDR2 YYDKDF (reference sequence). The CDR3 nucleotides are TGTGCCACTGGGAGAGATTCGGGACTAGCGGGAGGGCTAACGGATGAGCAGTTCTTC. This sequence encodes CATGRDSGLAGGLTDEQFF.